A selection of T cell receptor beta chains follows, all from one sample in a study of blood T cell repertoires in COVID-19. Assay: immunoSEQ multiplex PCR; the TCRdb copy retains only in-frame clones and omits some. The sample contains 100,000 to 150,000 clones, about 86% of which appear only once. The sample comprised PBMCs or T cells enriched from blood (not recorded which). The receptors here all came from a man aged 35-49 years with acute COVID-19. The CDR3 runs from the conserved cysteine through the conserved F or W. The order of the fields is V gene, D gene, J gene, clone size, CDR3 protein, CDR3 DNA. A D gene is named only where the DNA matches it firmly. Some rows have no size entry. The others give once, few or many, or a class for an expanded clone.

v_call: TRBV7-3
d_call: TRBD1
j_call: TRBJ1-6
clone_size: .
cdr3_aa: CASSLNPAGGGSPLHF
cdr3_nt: TGTGCCAGCAGCTTAAACCCCGCAGGGGGTGGCTCACCCCTCCACTTT

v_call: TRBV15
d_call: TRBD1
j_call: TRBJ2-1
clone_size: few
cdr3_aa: CATSRDRDSSYNEQFF
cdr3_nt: TGTGCCACCAGCAGAGACCGGGACAGCTCCTACAATGAGCAGTTCTTC

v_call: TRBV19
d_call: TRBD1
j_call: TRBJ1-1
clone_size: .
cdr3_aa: CASSRGQMNTEAFF
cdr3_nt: TGTGCCAGTAGTCGGGGACAGATGAACACTGAAGCTTTCTTT

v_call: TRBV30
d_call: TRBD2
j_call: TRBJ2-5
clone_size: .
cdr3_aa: CAWSEVPGRGTQYF
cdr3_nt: TGTGCCTGGAGTGAGGTTCCGGGGAGGGGGACCCAGTACTTC

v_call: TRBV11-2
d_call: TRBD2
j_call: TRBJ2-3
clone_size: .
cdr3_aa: CASSLGASGGASTDTQYF
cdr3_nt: TGTGCCAGCAGCTTAGGGGCTAGCGGGGGGGCTAGCACAGATACGCAGTATTTT

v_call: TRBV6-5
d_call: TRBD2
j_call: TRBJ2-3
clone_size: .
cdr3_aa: CASSYSGLAADTQYF
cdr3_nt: TGTGCCAGCAGTTACTCGGGGCTAGCGGCAGATACGCAGTATTTT

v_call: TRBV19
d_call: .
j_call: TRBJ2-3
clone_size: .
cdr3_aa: CASSIQGWADTQYF
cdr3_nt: TGTGCCAGTAGTATACAGGGATGGGCAGATACGCAGTATTTT

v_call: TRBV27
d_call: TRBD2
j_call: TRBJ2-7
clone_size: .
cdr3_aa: CASRDGTSGRAWQYF
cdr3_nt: TGTGCCAGCAGAGACGGGACTAGCGGGAGGGCCTGGCAGTACTTC

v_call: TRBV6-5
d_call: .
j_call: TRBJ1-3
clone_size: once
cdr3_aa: CASSLQGYSGNTIYF
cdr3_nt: TGTGCCAGCAGTTTACAGGGATACTCTGGAAACACCATATATTTT

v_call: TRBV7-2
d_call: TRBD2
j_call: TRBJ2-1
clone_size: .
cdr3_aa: CASSLVLAGAYEQFF
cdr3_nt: TGTGCCAGCAGCTTAGTACTAGCGGGAGCCTATGAGCAGTTCTTC

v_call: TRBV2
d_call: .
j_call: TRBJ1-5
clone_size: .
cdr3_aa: CASSGGWNQPQHF
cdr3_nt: TGTGCCAGCAGCGGAGGGTGGAATCAGCCCCAGCATTTT

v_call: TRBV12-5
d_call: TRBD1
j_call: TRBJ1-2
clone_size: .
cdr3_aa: CASGALPGQGSYGYTF
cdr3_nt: TGTGCTAGTGGTGCACTCCCGGGACAGGGTAGTTATGGCTACACCTTC

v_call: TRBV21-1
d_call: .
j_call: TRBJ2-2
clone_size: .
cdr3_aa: CASSPGPRGGDTGELFF
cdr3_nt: TGTGCCAGTTCGCCCGGCCCACGGGGGGGGGACACCGGGGAGCTGTTTTTT

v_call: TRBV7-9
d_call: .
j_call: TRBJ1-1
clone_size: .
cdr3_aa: CASIRENTEAFF
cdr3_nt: TGTGCCAGCATTCGGGAGAACACTGAAGCTTTCTTT

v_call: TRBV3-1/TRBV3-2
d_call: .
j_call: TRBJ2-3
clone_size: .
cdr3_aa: CASSPGTHTYTDTQYF
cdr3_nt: TGTGCCAGCAGTCCCGGGACACACACTTACACAGATACGCAGTATTTT

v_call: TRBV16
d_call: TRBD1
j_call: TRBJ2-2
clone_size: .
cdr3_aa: CASSPRQGDTGELFF
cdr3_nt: TGTGCCAGCAGCCCAAGACAGGGGGACACCGGGGAGCTGTTTTTT

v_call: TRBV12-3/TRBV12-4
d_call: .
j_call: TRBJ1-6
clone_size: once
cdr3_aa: CASSFSVSPLHF
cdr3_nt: TGTGCCAGCAGTTTTTCCGTGTCACCCCTCCACTTT

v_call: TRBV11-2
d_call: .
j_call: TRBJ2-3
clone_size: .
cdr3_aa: CASSLGGSGTDTQYF
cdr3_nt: TGTGCCAGCAGCTTAGGTGGGAGTGGTACAGATACGCAGTATTTT

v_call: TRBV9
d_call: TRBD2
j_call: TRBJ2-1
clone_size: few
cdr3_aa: CASSLSGRGYNEQFF
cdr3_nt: TGTGCCAGCAGCCTGAGCGGGAGGGGCTACAATGAGCAGTTCTTC

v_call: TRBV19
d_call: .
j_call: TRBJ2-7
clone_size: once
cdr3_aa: CASILEQYF
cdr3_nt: TGTGCCAGTATTCTTGAGCAGTACTTC

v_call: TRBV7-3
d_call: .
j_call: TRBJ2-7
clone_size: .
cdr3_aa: CASSLSPATEFEQYF
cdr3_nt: TGTGCCAGCAGCTTAAGTCCAGCGACCGAATTCGAGCAGTACTTC

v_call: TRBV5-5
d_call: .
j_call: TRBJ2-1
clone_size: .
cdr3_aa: CASSPDASATYNEQFF
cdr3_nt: TGTGCCAGCAGCCCTGATGCTAGCGCGACCTACAATGAGCAGTTCTTC

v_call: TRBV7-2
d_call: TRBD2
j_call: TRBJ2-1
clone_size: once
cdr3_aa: CASSVTSGRNEQFF
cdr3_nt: TGTGCCAGCAGCGTGACTAGCGGGAGGAATGAGCAGTTCTTC

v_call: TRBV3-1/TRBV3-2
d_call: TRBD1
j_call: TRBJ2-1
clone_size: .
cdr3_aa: CASSQDSGTGIEQFF
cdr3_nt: TGTGCCAGCAGCCAAGACTCCGGGACAGGCATTGAGCAGTTCTTC